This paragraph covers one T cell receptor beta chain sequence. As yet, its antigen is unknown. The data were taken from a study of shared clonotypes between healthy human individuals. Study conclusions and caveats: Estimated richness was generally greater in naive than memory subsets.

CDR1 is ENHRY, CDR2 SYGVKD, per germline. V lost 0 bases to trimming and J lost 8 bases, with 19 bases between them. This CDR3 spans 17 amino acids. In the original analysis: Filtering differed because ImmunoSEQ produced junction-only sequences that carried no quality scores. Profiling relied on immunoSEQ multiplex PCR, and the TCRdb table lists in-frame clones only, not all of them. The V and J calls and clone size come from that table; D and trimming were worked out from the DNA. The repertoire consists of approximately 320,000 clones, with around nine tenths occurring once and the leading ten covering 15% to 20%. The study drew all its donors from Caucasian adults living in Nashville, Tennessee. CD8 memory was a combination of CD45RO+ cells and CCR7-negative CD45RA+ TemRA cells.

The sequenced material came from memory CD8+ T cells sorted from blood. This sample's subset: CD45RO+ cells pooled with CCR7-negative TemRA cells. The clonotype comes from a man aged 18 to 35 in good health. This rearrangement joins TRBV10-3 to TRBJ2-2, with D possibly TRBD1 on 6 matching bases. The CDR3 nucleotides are TGTGCCATCAGTGAGTCGACGGACAGAAATTGGGCAGGGGAGCTGTTTTTT. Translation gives CAISESTDRNWAGELFF.